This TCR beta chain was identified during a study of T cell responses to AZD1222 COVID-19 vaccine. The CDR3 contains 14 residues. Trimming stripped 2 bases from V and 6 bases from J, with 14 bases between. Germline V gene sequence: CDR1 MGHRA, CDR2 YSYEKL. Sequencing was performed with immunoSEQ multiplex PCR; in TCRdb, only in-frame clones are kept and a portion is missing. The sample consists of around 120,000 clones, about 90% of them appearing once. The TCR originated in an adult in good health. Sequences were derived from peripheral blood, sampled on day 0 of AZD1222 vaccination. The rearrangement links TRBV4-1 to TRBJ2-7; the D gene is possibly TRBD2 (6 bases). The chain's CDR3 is CASSQLGGSGEQYF. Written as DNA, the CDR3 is TGCGCCAGCAGCCAATTGGGGGGTTCTGGCGAGCAGTACTTC.